These T cell receptor beta chains were read from a single sample in a study of shared clonotypes between healthy human individuals. Some clones are missing from TCRdb's copy, which holds only in-frame ones; the method was immunoSEQ multiplex PCR. Among more than 1,200,000 clones listed, 97% to 99% were seen once. Sequenced material: naive CD4+ T cells sorted from blood. These receptors came from a young man in good health. Both conserved end residues are part of each CDR3. The order of the fields is J gene, D gene, V gene, CDR3 DNA, CDR3 protein. D genes are given only for firm matches.

TRBJ1-2,-,TRBV6-6,TGTGCCAGCAGTTCCCCCTCTTACGGGGGGGAGCGGGGCTACACCTTC,CASSSPSYGGERGYTF
TRBJ1-4,TRBD1,TRBV7-6,TGTGCCAGCAGGCTGACAGGGGATGAAAAACTGTTTTTT,CASRLTGDEKLFF
TRBJ2-4,-,TRBV13,TGTGCCAGCAGCTCTTACCTTGTGGGGGCCAAAAACATTCAGTACTTC,CASSSYLVGAKNIQYF
TRBJ2-3,-,TRBV5-4,TGTGCCAGCAGCTTGGGTAACAGGGATGGCACAGATACGCAGTATTTT,CASSLGNRDGTDTQYF
TRBJ2-7,-,TRBV7-3,TGTGCCAGCAGCTTATTTAAGGGACCCTCCTACGAGCAGTACTTC,CASSLFKGPSYEQYF
TRBJ1-1,TRBD1,TRBV2,TGTGCCAGCAGTCTCTCCCGGGACAGGGGAGAAGCTTTCTTT,CASSLSRDRGEAFF
TRBJ2-5,TRBD2,TRBV28,TGTGCCAGCAGCCAAAATGGCCTAGCGGGATCCCAAGAGACCCAGTACTTC,CASSQNGLAGSQETQYF
TRBJ2-3,-,TRBV27,TGTGCCAGCAGTTTATGGGGGGAGAGCACAGATACGCAGTATTTT,CASSLWGESTDTQYF
TRBJ2-7,-,TRBV14,TGTGCCAGCAGCCAAGACGGTGGAACCAGCTCCTACGAGCAGTACTTC,CASSQDGGTSSYEQYF
TRBJ1-1,-,TRBV5-8,TGTGCCAGCAGCTTGTTAGTGGGGGCCACTGAAGCTTTCTTT,CASSLLVGATEAFF
TRBJ2-3,TRBD2,TRBV7-8,TGTGCCAGCAGCTTAGGTTCGCTAGCGGGAGATGGGGCAGATACGCAGTATTTT,CASSLGSLAGDGADTQYF
TRBJ1-1,-,TRBV10-3,TGTGCCATCAGTGAGAGGGGGGAGTTAACTGAAGCTTTCTTT,CAISERGELTEAFF
TRBJ2-1,TRBD1,TRBV15,TGTGCCACCAGCAGAGCCCACAGGGGCTCCTACAATGAGCAGTTCTTC,CATSRAHRGSYNEQFF
TRBJ2-1,-,TRBV6-1,TGTGCCAGCAGTGAAGCGCTGTGGCAGCTTCAGAGCTCCTACAATGAGCAGTTCTTC,CASSEALWQLQSSYNEQFF
TRBJ2-7,-,TRBV5-4,TGTGCCAGCAGGGGGGGGCGGGAGCTCTTTCACGAGCAGTACTTC,CASRGGRELFHEQYF
TRBJ2-2,TRBD2,TRBV7-2,TGTGCCAGCAGCCGCAGACTAGCGGTCGCGAACACCGGGGAGCTGTTTTTT,CASSRRLAVANTGELFF
TRBJ2-2,-,TRBV5-1,TGCGCCAGCAGCTCGGAGGGCTTTCACGGGGAGCTGTTTTTT,CASSSEGFHGELFF
TRBJ2-5,-,TRBV10-3,TGTGCCATCCGAATGGAGCGGGAAGAGACCCAGTACTTC,CAIRMEREETQYF
TRBJ2-2,TRBD2,TRBV7-6,TGTGCCAGCAGCAGGACTAGCGGGAGGCCCCCAGGCGGGGAGCTGTTTTTT,CASSRTSGRPPGGELFF
TRBJ1-5,-,TRBV25-1,TGTGCCAGCAGTGAATACAGGGTGAGCAATCAGCCCCAGCATTTT,CASSEYRVSNQPQHF
TRBJ2-7,-,TRBV7-6,TGTGCCAGCAGCTCCCGGCGAGAGGGCGGCGAGCAGTACTTC,CASSSRREGGEQYF
TRBJ2-1,TRBD2,TRBV9,TGTGCCAGCAGCCCGGGACTAGCGGAACTAGGGAACTACAATGAGCAGTTCTTC,CASSPGLAELGNYNEQFF
TRBJ1-4,-,TRBV11-2,TGTGCCAGCAGCCCTCGGCATGAAAAACTGTTTTTT,CASSPRHEKLFF
TRBJ2-7,-,TRBV2,TGTGCCAGCCGGGGTTTGACGGACTCCTACGAGCAGTACTTC,CASRGLTDSYEQYF